The 8 T cell receptor beta chains reported below all come from one sample, sequenced in a study of blood T cells in healthy people across ages. The second PCR ran about 6 to 12 cycles with a sample-barcoded 5' primer and J-beta primers. MiXCR was run by TCRdb on the 5' RACE reads, yielding one entry per CDR3 protein. The sample holds 800,000 to 1,000,000 distinct CDR3 sequences; around 49% are singletons and the top ten take around an eighth. The material sequenced was blood. Receptors originate from a man aged 30-40 years in good health.

The V gene is TRBV5-1, the J gene TRBJ2-2; no definite D call. Germline V CDR1 and CDR2: SGHRS, YFSETQ. Trimming cost V 0 bases and J 7 bases, with 16 bases left between them. The CDR3 is 16 amino acids. For the CDR3, the DNA is TGCGCCAGCAGCTTGGCCGCGACAAAGAAGAACGGGGAGCTGTTTTTT. Translating it yields CASSLAATKKNGELFF.

In this sample, this clonotype turned up a few times. This chain connects TRBV13 to TRBJ1-2; D not resolved. This CDR3 region has 13 residues. Germline V CDR1 and CDR2: PRHDT, FYEKMQ (reference sequence). The ends were cut back, 2 bases at V and 8 bases at J, with 12 bases in the middle. The CDR3 coding sequence is TGTGCCAGCAGCTTAAATCGAGCCTTGGGCTACACCTTC. Translated, it gives CASSLNRALGYTF.

The chain uses TRBV11-1 and TRBJ2-2, with D tentatively TRBD1 (6 bases). V shed 5 bases and J shed 5 bases, with 12 bases lying between them. The CDR3 spans 14 residues. CDR1 is SGHAT, CDR2 FQDESV, per germline (reference sequence). As DNA, the CDR3 is TGTGCCAGCAGCAGCCGTACAGGGACCGGGGAGCTGTTTTTT. Its protein product is CASSSRTGTGELFF.

Regarding this clonotype: A much bigger clone sits one base away, suggesting this may be a read error. The J gene is TRBJ2-5, the V gene TRBV6-1, with TRBD1 as a possible D gene (5 bases). CDR3 length: 15 amino acids. V lost 0 bases and J 11 bases, leaving 19 bases between the germline ends. In germline, CDR1 is MNHNS, CDR2 SASEGT. The CDR3 reads CASSEAGESYNGQYF. CDR3 coding DNA: TGTGCCAGCAGTGAAGCAGGGGAATCCTACAATGGGCAGTACTTC.

This clonotype was observed a few times. This chain uses TRBV20-1 with TRBJ2-3, with D perhaps matching TRBD1 (6 bases). V lost 5 bases and J 6 bases, leaving 18 bases between the germline ends. CDR3 length equals 14 residues. CDR1 is DFQATT and CDR2 is SNEGSKA in the germline V gene (reference sequence). The CDR3 DNA sequence: TGCAGTGCTTGCAGACAGGCCCAGAGGGATACGCAGTATTTT. Its translation is CSACRQAQRDTQYF.

The V gene is TRBV30, the J gene TRBJ2-7; D might be TRBD2 (5 bases). Deletions cut 1 base from V and 3 bases from J, with 13 bases between. The CDR3 runs 14 residues. Germline V gene data show CDR1 as GTSNPN and CDR2 as SVGIG (reference sequence). CDR3 DNA: TGTGCCTGGAGTGAGGTCCGCCGGGACTACGAGCAGTACTTC. As protein: CAWSEVRRDYEQYF.

J is TRBJ1-1 and V is TRBV20-1; maybe TRBD1 (5 bases). The V gene lost 2 bases and the J gene lost 2 bases, with 18 bases spanning the gap. CDR3 length equals 16 residues. In germline, CDR1 is DFQATT, CDR2 SNEGSKA (reference sequence). The CDR3 DNA follows: TGCAGTGCTAGAACCCTGGGGGGGGGACCAAACACTGAAGCTTTCTTT. It is translated as CSARTLGGGPNTEAFF.

This clonotype was recorded a few times. The chain combines TRBV4-2 with TRBJ1-6, with D perhaps matching TRBD1 (5 bases). V was clipped by 1 base and J by 13 bases, with 20 bases between them. Germline V gene lookup returns CDR1 LGHNA and CDR2 YNFKEQ. This CDR3 contains 16 residues. This CDR3 reads CASSQVGGRSQFPLHF. The DNA of the CDR3 is TGTGCCAGCAGCCAAGTCGGGGGACGGTCGCAATTTCCCCTCCACTTT.